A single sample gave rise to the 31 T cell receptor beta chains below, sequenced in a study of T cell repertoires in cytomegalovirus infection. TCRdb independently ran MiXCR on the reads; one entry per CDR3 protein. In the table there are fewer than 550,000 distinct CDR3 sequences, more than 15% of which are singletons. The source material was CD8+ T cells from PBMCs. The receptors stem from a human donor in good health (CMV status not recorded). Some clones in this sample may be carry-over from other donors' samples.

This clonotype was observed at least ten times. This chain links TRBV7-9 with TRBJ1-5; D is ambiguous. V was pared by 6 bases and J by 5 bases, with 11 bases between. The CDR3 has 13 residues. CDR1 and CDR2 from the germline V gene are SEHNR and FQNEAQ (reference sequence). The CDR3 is CASRVGKHQPQHF. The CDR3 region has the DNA TGTGCCAGCAGGGTTGGAAAACATCAGCCCCAGCATTTT. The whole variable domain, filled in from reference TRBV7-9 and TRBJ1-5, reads DTGVSQNPRHKITKRGQNVTFRCDPISEHNRLYWYRQTLGQGPEFLTYFQNEAQLEKSRLLSDRFSAERPKGSFSTLEIQRTEQGDSAMYLCASRVGKHQPQHFGDGTRLSIL.

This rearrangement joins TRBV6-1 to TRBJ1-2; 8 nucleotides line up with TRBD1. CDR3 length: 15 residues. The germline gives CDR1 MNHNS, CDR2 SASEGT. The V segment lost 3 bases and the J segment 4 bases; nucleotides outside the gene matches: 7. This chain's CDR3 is CASSDRWTGTYGYTF. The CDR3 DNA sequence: TGTGCCAGCAGTGATCGCTGGACAGGGACCTATGGCTACACCTTC.

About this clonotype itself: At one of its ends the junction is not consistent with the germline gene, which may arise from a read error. The CDR3 DNA reads as TGCGCCAGCAGCCCTGGGACAGGAAATTCACCCCACCACTTT. Its protein is CASSPGTGNSPHHF. This chain connects TRBV5-1 to TRBJ1-6; 8 bases are shared with TRBD1. This CDR3 is built from 14 residues. Per germline, CDR1 SGHRS and CDR2 YFSETQ. The variable domain in full, completed from reference TRBV5-1 and TRBJ1-6, reads KAGVTQTPRYLIKTRGQQVTLSCSPISGHRSVSWYQQTPGQGLQFLFEYFSETQRNKGNFPGRFSGRQFSNSRSEMNVSTLELGDSALYLCASSPGTGNSPHHFGNGTRLTVT.

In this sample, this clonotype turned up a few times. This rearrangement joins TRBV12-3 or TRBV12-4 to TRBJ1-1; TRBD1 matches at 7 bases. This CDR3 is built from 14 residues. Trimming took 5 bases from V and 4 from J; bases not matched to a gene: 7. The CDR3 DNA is TGTGCCAGCAGTAGAAGACAGGGCAGCACTGAAGCTTTCTTT. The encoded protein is CASSRRQGSTEAFF.

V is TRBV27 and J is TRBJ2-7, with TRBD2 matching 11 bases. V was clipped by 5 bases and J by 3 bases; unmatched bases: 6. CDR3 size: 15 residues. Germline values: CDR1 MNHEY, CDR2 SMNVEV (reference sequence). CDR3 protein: CASSPTTSGDYEQYF. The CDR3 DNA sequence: TGTGCCAGCAGTCCTACGACTAGCGGGGACTACGAGCAGTACTTC.

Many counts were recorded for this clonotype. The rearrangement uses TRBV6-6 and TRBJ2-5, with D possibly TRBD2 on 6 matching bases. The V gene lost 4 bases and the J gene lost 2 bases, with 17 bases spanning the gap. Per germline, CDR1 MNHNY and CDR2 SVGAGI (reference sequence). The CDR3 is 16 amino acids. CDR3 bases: TGTGCCAGCAGTTTCCTGTCGGCGGGGCCACAAGAGACCCAGTACTTC. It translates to CASSFLSAGPQETQYF.

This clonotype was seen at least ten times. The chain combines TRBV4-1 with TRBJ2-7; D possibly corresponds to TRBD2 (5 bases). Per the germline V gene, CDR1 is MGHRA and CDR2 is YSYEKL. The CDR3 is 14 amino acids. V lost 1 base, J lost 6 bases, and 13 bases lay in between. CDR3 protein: CASSQGTAGGEQYF. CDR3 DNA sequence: TGCGCCAGCAGCCAAGGGACCGCCGGAGGCGAGCAGTACTTC.

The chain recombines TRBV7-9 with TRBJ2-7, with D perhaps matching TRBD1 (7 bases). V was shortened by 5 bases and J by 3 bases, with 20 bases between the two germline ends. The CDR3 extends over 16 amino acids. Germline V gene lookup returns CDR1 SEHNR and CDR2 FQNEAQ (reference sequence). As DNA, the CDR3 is TGTGCCAGCAGCCAACACTGGGGGGACAGAATCTACGAGCAGTACTTC. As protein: CASSQHWGDRIYEQYF. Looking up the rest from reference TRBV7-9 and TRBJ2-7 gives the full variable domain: DTGVSQNPRHKITKRGQNVTFRCDPISEHNRLYWYRQTLGQGPEFLTYFQNEAQLEKSRLLSDRFSAERPKGSFSTLEIQRTEQGDSAMYLCASSQHWGDRIYEQYFGPGTRLTVT.

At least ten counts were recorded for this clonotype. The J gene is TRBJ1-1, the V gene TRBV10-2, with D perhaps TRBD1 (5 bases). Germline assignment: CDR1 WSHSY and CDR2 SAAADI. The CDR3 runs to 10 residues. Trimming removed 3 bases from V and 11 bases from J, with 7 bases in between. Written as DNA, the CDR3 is TGCGCCAGCAGTGAAGGGGAGGCTTTCTTT. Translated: CASSEGEAFF.

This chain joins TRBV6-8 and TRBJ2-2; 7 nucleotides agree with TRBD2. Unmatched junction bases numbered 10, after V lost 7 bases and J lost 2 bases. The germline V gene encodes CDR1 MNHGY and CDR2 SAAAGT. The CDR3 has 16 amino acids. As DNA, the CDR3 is TGTGCCAGCACCCCGCTAGCGGAAGGCAACACCGGGGAGCTGTTTTTT. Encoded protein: CASTPLAEGNTGELFF.

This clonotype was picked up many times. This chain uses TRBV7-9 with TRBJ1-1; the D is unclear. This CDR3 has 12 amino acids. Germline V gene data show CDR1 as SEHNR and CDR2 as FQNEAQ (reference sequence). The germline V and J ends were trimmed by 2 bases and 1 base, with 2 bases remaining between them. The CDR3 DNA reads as TGTGCCAGCAGCTTATCGAACACTGAAGCTTTCTTT. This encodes CASSLSNTEAFF. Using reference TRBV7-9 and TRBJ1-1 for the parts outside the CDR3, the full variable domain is DTGVSQNPRHKITKRGQNVTFRCDPISEHNRLYWYRQTLGQGPEFLTYFQNEAQLEKSRLLSDRFSAERPKGSFSTLEIQRTEQGDSAMYLCASSLSNTEAFFGQGTRLTVV.

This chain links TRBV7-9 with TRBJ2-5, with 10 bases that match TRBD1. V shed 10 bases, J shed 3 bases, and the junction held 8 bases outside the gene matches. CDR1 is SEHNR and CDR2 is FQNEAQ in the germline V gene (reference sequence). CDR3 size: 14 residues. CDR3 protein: CATSLGTGEETQYF. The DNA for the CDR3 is TGTGCCACAAGCCTTGGGACAGGGGAAGAGACCCAGTACTTC.

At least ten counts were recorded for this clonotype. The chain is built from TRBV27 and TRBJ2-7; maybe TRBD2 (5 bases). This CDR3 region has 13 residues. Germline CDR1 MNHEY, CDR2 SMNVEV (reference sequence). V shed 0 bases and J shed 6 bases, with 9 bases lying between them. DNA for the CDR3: TGTGCCAGCAGTTTATCGACCGGGGTCGAGCAGTACTTC. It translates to CASSLSTGVEQYF.

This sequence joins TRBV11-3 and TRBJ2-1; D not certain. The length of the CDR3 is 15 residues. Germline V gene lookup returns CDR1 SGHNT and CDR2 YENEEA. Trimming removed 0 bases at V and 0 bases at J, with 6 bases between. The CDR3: CASSLDHSSYNEQFF. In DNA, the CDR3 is TGTGCCAGCAGCTTAGATCACAGCTCCTACAATGAGCAGTTCTTC.

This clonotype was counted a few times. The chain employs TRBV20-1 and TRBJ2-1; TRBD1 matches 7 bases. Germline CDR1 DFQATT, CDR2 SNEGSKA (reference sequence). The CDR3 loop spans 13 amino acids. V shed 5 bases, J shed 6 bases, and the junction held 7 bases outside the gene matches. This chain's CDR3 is CSALWTGPNEQFF. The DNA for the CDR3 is TGCAGTGCTCTTTGGACAGGTCCCAATGAGCAGTTCTTC.

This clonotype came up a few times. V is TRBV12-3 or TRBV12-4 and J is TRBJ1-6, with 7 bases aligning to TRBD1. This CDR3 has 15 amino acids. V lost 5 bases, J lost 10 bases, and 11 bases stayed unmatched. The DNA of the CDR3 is TGTGCCAGCAGTCGAACAGGGGCTTTGAGATCACCCCTCCACTTT. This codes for CASSRTGALRSPLHF.

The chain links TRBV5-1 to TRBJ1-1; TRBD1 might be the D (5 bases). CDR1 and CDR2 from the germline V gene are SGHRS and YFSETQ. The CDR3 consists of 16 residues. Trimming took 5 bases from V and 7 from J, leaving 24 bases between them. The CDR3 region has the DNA TGCGCCAGCAGGGCTAATCGGGACCCTGGAAGGGGTGAAGCTTTCTTT. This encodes CASRANRDPGRGEAFF.

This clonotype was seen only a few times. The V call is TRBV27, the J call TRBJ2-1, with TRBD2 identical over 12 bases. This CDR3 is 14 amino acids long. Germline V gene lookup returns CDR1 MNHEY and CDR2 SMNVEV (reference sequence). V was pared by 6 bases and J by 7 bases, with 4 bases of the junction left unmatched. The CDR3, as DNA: TGTGCCAGCAGGACTAGCGGGAGTTTGAATGAGCAGTTCTTC. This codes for CASRTSGSLNEQFF.

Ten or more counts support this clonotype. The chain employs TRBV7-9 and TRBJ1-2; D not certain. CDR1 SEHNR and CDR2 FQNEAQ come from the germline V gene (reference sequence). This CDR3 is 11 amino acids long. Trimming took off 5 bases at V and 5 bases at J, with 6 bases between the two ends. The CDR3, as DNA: TGTGCCAGCAGCCCCGGATATGGCTACACCTTC. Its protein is CASSPGYGYTF.

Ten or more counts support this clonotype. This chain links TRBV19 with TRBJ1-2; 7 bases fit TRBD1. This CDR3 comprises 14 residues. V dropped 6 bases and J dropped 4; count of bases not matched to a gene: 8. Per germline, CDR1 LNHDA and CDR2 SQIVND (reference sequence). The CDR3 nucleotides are TGTGCCAGTAGCGACCACGGGGACAGCTATGGCTACACCTTC. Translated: CASSDHGDSYGYTF.

The CDR3 spells CASSLEGQGGEKLFF. The CDR3 DNA reads TGTGCCAGCAGCCTGGAAGGGCAGGGTGGTGAAAAACTGTTTTTT. J is TRBJ1-4 and V is TRBV5-4; possible D gene TRBD1, 5 bases. This CDR3 has 15 residues. V was trimmed by 4 bases and J by 7 bases, leaving 17 bases between them. The germline V gene encodes CDR1 SGHNT and CDR2 YYREEE (reference sequence).

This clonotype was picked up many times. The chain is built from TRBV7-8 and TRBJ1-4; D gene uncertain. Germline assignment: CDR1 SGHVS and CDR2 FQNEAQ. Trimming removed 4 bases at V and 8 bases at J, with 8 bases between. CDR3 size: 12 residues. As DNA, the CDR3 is TGTGCCAGCAGCTACCTCGGCGAAAAACTGTTTTTT. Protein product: CASSYLGEKLFF.

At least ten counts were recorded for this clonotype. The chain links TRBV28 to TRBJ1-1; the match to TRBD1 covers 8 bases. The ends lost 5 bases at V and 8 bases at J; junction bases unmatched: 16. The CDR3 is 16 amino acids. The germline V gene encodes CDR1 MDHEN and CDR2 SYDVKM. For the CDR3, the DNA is TGTGCCAGCAGTGTGGAGTTTCCAGGGGGCTTCTTAGAAGCTTTCTTT. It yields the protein CASSVEFPGGFLEAFF.

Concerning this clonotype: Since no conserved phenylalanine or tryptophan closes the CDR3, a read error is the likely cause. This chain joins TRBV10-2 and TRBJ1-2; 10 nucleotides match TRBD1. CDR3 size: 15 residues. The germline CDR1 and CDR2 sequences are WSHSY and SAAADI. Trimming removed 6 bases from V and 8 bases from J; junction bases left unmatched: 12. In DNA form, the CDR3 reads TGCGCCAGCAGCGAAACTAGACAGGGGGCATCGGGCTACACCTTA. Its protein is CASSETRQGASGYTL.

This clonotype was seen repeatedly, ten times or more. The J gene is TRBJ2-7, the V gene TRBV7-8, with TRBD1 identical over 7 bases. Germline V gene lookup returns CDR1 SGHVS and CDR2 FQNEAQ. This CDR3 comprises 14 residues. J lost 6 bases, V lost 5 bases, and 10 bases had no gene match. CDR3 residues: CASSHWDSNIEQYF. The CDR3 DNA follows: TGTGCCAGCAGCCATTGGGACAGTAATATCGAGCAGTACTTC.

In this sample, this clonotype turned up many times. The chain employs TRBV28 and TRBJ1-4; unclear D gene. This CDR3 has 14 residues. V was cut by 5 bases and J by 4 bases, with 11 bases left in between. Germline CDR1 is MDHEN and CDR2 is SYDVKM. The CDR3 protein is CASSPRLGNEKLFF. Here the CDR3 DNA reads TGTGCCAGCAGTCCCCGCCTCGGTAATGAAAAACTGTTTTTT.

CDR3 protein: CASSLDRGVGQPQHF. For the CDR3, the DNA is TGTGCCAGCAGTTTAGACAGGGGAGTGGGTCAGCCCCAGCATTTT. The rearrangement joins TRBV27 to TRBJ1-5; 8 positions agree with TRBD1. This CDR3 has 15 residues. CDR1 and CDR2 (germline): MNHEY, SMNVEV (reference sequence). Trimming cost V 2 bases and J 6 bases; bases outside gene matches: 6.

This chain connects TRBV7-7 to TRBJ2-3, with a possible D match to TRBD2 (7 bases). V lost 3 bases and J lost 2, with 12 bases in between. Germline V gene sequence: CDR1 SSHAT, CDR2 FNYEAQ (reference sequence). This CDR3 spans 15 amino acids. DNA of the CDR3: TGTGCCAGCAGCTTGGGGGGGACAAACACAGATACGCAGTATTTT. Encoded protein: CASSLGGTNTDTQYF.

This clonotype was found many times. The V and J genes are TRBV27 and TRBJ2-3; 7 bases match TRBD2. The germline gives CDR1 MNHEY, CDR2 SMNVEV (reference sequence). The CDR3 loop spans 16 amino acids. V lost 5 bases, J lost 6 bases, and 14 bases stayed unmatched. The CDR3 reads CASSRTLRGSGDTQYF. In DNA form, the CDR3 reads TGTGCCAGCAGTCGCACCTTGCGGGGGTCCGGGGATACGCAGTATTTT.

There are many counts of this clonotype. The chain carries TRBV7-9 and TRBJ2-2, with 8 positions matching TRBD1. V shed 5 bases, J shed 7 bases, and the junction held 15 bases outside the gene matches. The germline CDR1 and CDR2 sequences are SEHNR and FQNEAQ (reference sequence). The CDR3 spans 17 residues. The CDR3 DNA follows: TGTGCCAGCAGCCAGTCCCGGGACAGGCTGAAAGGCGGGGAGCTGTTTTTT. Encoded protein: CASSQSRDRLKGGELFF.

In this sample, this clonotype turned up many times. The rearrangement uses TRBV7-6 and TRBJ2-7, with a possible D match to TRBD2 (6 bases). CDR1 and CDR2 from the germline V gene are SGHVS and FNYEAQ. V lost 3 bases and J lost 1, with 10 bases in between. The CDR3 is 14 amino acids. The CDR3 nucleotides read TGTGCCAGCAGCTTTGGAGGGCGGTCCTACGAGCAGTACTTC. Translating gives CASSFGGRSYEQYF.